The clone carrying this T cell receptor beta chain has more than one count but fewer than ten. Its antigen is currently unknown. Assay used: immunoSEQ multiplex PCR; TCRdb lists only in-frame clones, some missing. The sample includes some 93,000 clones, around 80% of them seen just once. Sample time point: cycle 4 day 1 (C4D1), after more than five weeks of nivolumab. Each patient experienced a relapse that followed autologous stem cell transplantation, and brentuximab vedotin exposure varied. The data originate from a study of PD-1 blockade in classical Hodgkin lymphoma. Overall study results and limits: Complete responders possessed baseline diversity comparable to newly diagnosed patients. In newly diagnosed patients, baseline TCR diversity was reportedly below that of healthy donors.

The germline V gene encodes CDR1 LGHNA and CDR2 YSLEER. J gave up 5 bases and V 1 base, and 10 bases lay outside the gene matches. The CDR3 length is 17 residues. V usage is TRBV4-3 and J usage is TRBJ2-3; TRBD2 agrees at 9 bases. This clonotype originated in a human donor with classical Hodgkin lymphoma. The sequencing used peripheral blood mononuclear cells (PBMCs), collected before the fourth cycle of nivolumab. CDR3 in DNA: TGCGCCAGCAGCCAAGTTACTTTAGCGGGAGTAGGAGATACGCAGTATTTT. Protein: CASSQVTLAGVGDTQYF.